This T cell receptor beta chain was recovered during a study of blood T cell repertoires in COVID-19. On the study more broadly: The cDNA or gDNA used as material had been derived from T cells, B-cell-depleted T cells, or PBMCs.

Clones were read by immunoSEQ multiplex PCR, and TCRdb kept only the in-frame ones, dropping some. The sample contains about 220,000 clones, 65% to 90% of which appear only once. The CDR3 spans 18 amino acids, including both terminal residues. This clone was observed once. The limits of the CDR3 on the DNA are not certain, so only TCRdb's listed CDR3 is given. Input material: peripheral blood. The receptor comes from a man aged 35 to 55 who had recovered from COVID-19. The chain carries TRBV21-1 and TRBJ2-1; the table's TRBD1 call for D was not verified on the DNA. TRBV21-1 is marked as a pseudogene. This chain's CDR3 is CASSSEGVGTGSWNEQFF.